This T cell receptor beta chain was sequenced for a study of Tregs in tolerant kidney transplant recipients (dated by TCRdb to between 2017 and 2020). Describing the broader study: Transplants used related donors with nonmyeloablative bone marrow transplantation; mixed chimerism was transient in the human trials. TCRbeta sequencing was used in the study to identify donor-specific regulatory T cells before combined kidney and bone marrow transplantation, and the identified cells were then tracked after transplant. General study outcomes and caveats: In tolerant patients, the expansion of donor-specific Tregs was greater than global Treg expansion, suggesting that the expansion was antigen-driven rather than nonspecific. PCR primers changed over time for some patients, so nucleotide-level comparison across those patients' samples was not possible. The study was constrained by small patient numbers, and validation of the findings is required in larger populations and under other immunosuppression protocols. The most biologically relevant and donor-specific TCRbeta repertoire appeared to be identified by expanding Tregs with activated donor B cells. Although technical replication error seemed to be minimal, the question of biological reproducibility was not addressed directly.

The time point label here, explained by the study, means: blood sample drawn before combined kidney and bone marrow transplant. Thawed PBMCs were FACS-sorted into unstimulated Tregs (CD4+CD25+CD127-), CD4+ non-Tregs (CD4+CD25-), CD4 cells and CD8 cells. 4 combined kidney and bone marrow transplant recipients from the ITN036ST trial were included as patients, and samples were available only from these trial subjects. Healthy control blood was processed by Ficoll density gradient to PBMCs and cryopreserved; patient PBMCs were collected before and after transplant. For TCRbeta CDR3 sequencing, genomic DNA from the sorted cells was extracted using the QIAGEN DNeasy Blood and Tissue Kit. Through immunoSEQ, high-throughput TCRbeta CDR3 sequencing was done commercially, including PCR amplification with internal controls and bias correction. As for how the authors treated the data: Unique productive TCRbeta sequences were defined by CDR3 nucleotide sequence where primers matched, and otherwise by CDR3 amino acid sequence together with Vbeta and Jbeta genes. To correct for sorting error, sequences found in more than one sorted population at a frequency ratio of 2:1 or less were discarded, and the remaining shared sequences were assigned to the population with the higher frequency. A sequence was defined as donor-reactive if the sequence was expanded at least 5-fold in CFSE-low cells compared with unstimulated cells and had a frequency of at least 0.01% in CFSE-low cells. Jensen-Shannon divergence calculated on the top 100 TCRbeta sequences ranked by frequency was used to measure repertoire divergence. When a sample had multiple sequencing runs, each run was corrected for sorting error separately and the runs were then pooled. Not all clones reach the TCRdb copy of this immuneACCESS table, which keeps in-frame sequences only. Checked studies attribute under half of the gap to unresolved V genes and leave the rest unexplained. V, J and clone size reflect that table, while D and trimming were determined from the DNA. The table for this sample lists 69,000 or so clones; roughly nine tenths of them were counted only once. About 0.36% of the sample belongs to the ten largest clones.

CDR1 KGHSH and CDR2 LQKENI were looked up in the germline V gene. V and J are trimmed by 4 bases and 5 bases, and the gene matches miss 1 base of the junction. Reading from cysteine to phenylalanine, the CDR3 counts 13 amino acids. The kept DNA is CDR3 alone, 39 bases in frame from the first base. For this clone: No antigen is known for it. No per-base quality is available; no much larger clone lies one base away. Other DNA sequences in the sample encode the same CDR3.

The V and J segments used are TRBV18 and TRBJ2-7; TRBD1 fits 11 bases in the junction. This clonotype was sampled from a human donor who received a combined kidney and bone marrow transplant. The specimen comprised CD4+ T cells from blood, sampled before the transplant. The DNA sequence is TGTGCCAGCTCACGGACAGGGGGCAACGAGCAGTACTTC. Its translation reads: CASSRTGGNEQYF.